The rows below give T cell receptor beta chains drawn from one sample of a study of radiotherapy plus CTLA-4 blockade in lung cancer. Sequencing used immunoSEQ multiplex PCR; TCRdb keeps in-frame clones, though not all of them. The data contain roughly 30,000 clones, around 73% of them singletons. The sequences come from peripheral blood, collected from a patient treated with radiotherapy plus ipilimumab. Receptor source: a human donor with non-small cell lung cancer who had stable disease on radiotherapy plus ipilimumab. CDR3s include the opening cysteine and the closing phenylalanine or tryptophan. D genes are given only for firm matches. Size tells how often a clone was seen (once, few, many) or the class of an expanded clone, and some rows leave it out.

>NA|TRBV25-1|TRBJ1-1|NA
CASSWTANEAFF
TGTGCCAGCAGTTGGACAGCAAATGAAGCTTTCTTT
>NA|TRBV2|TRBJ2-2|NA
CASSEALGQYGELFF
TGTGCCAGCAGTGAAGCGCTTGGGCAGTACGGGGAGCTGTTTTTT
>NA|TRBV6-5|TRBJ1-2|NA
CASSYDSVNYGYTF
TGTGCCAGCAGTTACGACTCCGTGAACTATGGCTACACCTTC
>TRBD1|TRBV5-4|TRBJ2-3|NA
CASSVGQGGTDTQYF
TGTGCCAGCAGCGTGGGACAGGGCGGCACAGATACGCAGTATTTT
>TRBD1|TRBV9|TRBJ1-3|NA
CASSEGTGGGNTIYF
TGTGCCAGCAGCGAGGGGACAGGGGGTGGAAACACCATATATTTT
>NA|TRBV15|TRBJ1-1|NA
CATSRDPAESSNTEAFF
TGTGCCACCAGCAGAGATCCGGCCGAGTCTAGTAACACTGAAGCTTTCTTT
>NA|TRBV14|TRBJ2-3|once
CASSQETGRAQYF
TGTGCCAGCAGCCAAGAAACGGGCCGGGCGCAGTATTTT
>TRBD2|TRBV9|TRBJ2-5|NA
CASSVGDKLAGFQTQYF
TGTGCCAGCAGCGTAGGGGACAAACTAGCGGGGTTTCAGACCCAGTACTTC
>NA|TRBV20-1|TRBJ1-6|NA
CSANDSPLHF
TGCAGTGCTAACGATTCACCCCTCCACTTT
>NA|TRBV6-1|TRBJ1-1|NA
CASSKGFEAFF
TGTGCCAGCAGCAAAGGGTTTGAAGCTTTCTTT
>TRBD1|TRBV5-1|TRBJ2-1|NA
CASSPDRPSYNEQFF
TGCGCCAGCAGCCCGGACAGGCCGTCCTACAATGAGCAGTTCTTC
>TRBD1|TRBV5-1|TRBJ1-1|NA
CASSLDRGFEAFF
TGCGCCAGCAGCTTGGACAGGGGGTTTGAAGCTTTCTTT
>NA|TRBV11-2|TRBJ2-1|NA
CASSLGGSVNEQFF
TGTGCCAGCAGCTTAGGGGGCTCGGTGAATGAGCAGTTCTTC
>NA|TRBV7-6|TRBJ1-2|NA
CASSLGGTANYGYTF
TGTGCCAGCAGCTTAGGTGGGACGGCTAACTATGGCTACACCTTC
>NA|TRBV15|TRBJ2-3|NA
CATSSGGPTDTQYF
TGTGCCACCAGCTCCGGGGGTCCCACAGATACGCAGTATTTT
>NA|TRBV21-1|TRBJ1-1|NA
CASSSGTEAFF
TGTGCCAGCAGCAGTGGCACTGAAGCTTTCTTT
>NA|TRBV7-9|TRBJ1-2|NA
CASSLDNYGYTF
TGTGCCAGCAGCTTAGACAACTATGGCTACACCTTC
>NA|TRBV7-8|TRBJ1-1|NA
CASSPNRASGTEAFF
TGTGCCAGCAGCCCGAACAGGGCCTCGGGAACTGAAGCTTTCTTT
>NA|TRBV7-9|TRBJ1-1|NA
CASSIKSNTEAFF
TGTGCCAGCAGCATCAAGAGTAACACTGAAGCTTTCTTT
>TRBD1|TRBV27|TRBJ1-2|NA
CASRPGGAMEGYTF
TGTGCCAGCAGGCCAGGGGGCGCCATGGAAGGCTACACCTTC
>NA|TRBV9|TRBJ2-7|once
CASSPSRHNYEQYF
TGTGCCAGCAGCCCCTCCCGACACAACTACGAGCAGTACTTC